Following are 16 T cell receptor beta chains from one sample sequenced in a study of cytotoxic CD8 clonotypes in ibrutinib-treated CLL. Some clones are missing from TCRdb's copy, which holds only in-frame ones; the method was immunoSEQ multiplex PCR. Here the sample spans some 300,000 clones, 70% to 80% being singletons. Source: PBMCs, taken before ibrutinib treatment. Receptor source: a human donor with chronic lymphocytic leukemia.

The gene calls are TRBV6-1 and TRBJ2-6, with no clear D. This CDR3 region has 16 residues. Germline CDR1 and CDR2: MNHNS and SASEGT. V was pared by 1 base and J by 2 bases, with 9 bases between. The CDR3 reads CASSEGSGPGANVLTF. The CDR3 bases are TGTGCCAGCAGTGAAGGGTCAGGCCCTGGGGCCAACGTCCTGACTTTC.

The table lists this clone with a count of one. CDR3 protein: CSARAGDTQYF. In DNA, the CDR3 is TGCAGTGCTAGAGCGGGGGATACGCAGTATTTT. J is TRBJ2-3 and V is TRBV20-1, with D possibly matching TRBD2 (5 bases). CDR3 length: 11 residues. The V end was cut by 1 base, the J end by 6 bases, with 5 bases between. Germline V gene lookup returns CDR1 DFQATT and CDR2 SNEGSKA (reference sequence).

The chain combines TRBV10-3 with TRBJ2-1; 8 bases map to TRBD2. J gave up 7 bases and V 6 bases, and 2 bases lay outside the gene matches. The CDR3 contains 12 residues. CDR1 is ENHRY, CDR2 SYGVKD, per germline. The CDR3 loop is CAIRGTSNEQFF. CDR3 coding DNA: TGTGCCATCAGGGGGACTAGTAATGAGCAGTTCTTC.

V is TRBV28 and J is TRBJ2-1, with 16 bases aligning to TRBD2. This CDR3 comprises 20 residues. The germline CDR1 and CDR2 sequences are MDHEN and SYDVKM. Trimming removed 6 bases from V and 8 bases from J; junction bases left unmatched: 19. CDR3 DNA: TGTGCCAGCAGCCAATCCGGGACTAGCGGGAGGGTAAAACGGTTGGATGAGCAGTTCTTC. This gives the protein CASSQSGTSGRVKRLDEQFF.

The chain carries TRBV11-2 and TRBJ1-1; D is uncertain. The CDR3 runs 17 residues. With 5 bases removed from V and 0 bases from J, the gap between germline ends came to 19 bases. Per the germline V gene, CDR1 is SGHAT and CDR2 is FQNNGV. CDR3 region: CASSAAGLPGMNTEAFF. Written as DNA, the CDR3 is TGTGCCAGCAGCGCAGCTGGGCTTCCCGGGATGAACACTGAAGCTTTCTTT.

The chain carries TRBV30 and TRBJ1-5; D gene unclear. V was pared by 2 bases and J by 5 bases, with 7 bases between. From germline, CDR1 is GTSNPN and CDR2 SVGIG (reference sequence). The CDR3 covers 12 residues. CDR3 in amino acids: CAWSYADQPQHF. DNA of the CDR3: TGTGCCTGGAGTTACGCGGATCAGCCCCAGCATTTT.

The rearrangement uses TRBV10-3 and TRBJ1-3, with a weak D call TRBD1 (6 bases). The CDR3 is made up of 12 amino acids. CDR1 and CDR2 from the germline V gene are ENHRY and SYGVKD. V gave up 6 bases and J gave up 8 bases, with 11 bases separating them. The CDR3 sequence: CAISQGRDTIYF. Here the CDR3 DNA reads TGTGCCATCAGCCAGGGGAGAGACACCATATATTTT.

The chain uses TRBV28 and TRBJ2-3, with D possibly TRBD1 on 6 matching bases. With 8 bases removed from V and 2 bases from J, the gap between germline ends came to 8 bases. Germline assignment: CDR1 MDHEN and CDR2 SYDVKM. The CDR3 has 12 residues. CDR3 protein: CASRDNTDTQYF. In nucleotides, the CDR3 is TGTGCCAGCCGGGACAACACAGATACGCAGTATTTT. The complete variable domain, with remaining parts taken from reference TRBV28 and TRBJ2-3, reads DVKVTQSSRYLVKRTGEKVFLECVQDMDHENMFWYRQDPGLGLRLIYFSYDVKMKEKGDIPEGYSVSREKKERFSLILESASTNQTSMYLCASRDNTDTQYFGPGTRLTVL.

The V and J genes are TRBV9 and TRBJ2-1; 9 positions agree with TRBD2. Trimming at V came to 3 bases and at J to 2 bases, leaving 9 bases not matched to a gene. The CDR3 has 17 residues. The germline V gene encodes CDR1 SGDLS and CDR2 YYNGEE. DNA of the CDR3: TGTGCCAGCAGCGACCCGTTAGCGGGAGACGCCTACAATGAGCAGTTCTTC. As protein: CASSDPLAGDAYNEQFF. Full variable domain (missing parts from reference TRBV9 and TRBJ2-1): DSGVTQTPKHLITATGQRVTLRCSPRSGDLSVYWYQQSLDQGLQFLIQYYNGEERAKGNILERFSAQQFPDLHSELNLSSLELGDSALYFCASSDPLAGDAYNEQFFGPGTRLTVL.

This rearrangement joins TRBV7-9 to TRBJ2-2; D remains unclear. The CDR3 loop spans 12 amino acids. V was clipped by 6 bases and J by 0 bases, with 2 bases between them. The germline CDR1 and CDR2 sequences are SEHNR and FQNEAQ (reference sequence). CDR3 residues: CASSTNTGELFF. The CDR3 nucleotides are TGTGCCAGCAGTACGAACACCGGGGAGCTGTTTTTT. Supplemented by reference TRBV7-9 and TRBJ2-2, the full variable domain reads DTGVSQNPRHKITKRGQNVTFRCDPISEHNRLYWYRQTLGQGPEFLTYFQNEAQLEKSRLLSDRFSAERPKGSFSTLEIQRTEQGDSAMYLCASSTNTGELFFGEGSRLTVL.

This clone turned up a few times. V is TRBV11-2 and J is TRBJ2-5; D is ambiguous. V lost 5 bases, J lost 0 bases, and 16 bases lay in between. The germline gives CDR1 SGHAT, CDR2 FQNNGV. The CDR3 is 16 amino acids. The CDR3 here is CASSIDTNWYQETQYF. The CDR3 DNA sequence: TGTGCCAGCAGCATTGACACGAATTGGTACCAAGAGACCCAGTACTTC.

The V and J genes are TRBV9 and TRBJ2-7, with 7 positions matching TRBD1. The CDR3 has 16 amino acids. Germline CDR1 is SGDLS and CDR2 is YYNGEE. Germline trimming cut 0 bases from V and 6 bases from J; bases unmatched to any gene: 12. The CDR3 loop reads CASSVGAGTASIEQYF. In nucleotides, the CDR3 is TGTGCCAGCAGCGTAGGGGCCGGGACAGCGTCCATCGAGCAGTACTTC.

A word on this clone: A junction end diverges from the germline sequence, so it may reflect a read error. This rearrangement joins TRBV29-1 to TRBJ2-2; D gene uncertain. Germline V lookup: CDR1 SQVTM, CDR2 ANQGSEA. The CDR3 has 14 amino acids. CDR3 amino acids: CSVGGLTNTRELFF. The CDR3 DNA is TGCAGCGTTGGTGGTCTAACGAACACCAGGGAGCTGTTTTTT.

The chain carries TRBV6-6 and TRBJ1-1, with D maybe TRBD1 (5 bases). Trimming cost V 5 bases and J 5 bases, with 18 bases left between them. CDR1 MNHNY and CDR2 SVGAGI come from the germline V gene (reference sequence). CDR3 length equals 15 residues. CDR3 amino acids: CASSGTRPLETEAFF. The CDR3, as DNA: TGTGCCAGCAGTGGGACCCGACCCTTGGAGACTGAAGCTTTCTTT.

The chain uses TRBV6-5 and TRBJ1-1; 7 bases match TRBD1. J lost 2 bases, V lost 5 bases, and 5 bases had no gene match. This CDR3 is built from 14 residues. Germline V gene sequence: CDR1 MNHEY, CDR2 SVGAGI. The CDR3 is CASSIQGGNTEAFF. For the CDR3, the DNA is TGTGCCAGCAGTATCCAGGGGGGTAACACTGAAGCTTTCTTT.

The chain couples TRBV4-2 to TRBJ1-1; D remains ambiguous. Looked up from germline, CDR1 is LGHNA and CDR2 is YNFKEQ. The V and J ends lost 1 base and 2 bases respectively, with 14 bases between them. This CDR3 is 16 amino acids long. The CDR3 loop reads CASSQGGRAANTEAFF. CDR3 in DNA: TGTGCCAGCAGCCAAGGGGGTAGGGCGGCTAACACTGAAGCTTTCTTT.